This T cell receptor (beta chain) was retrieved from a study of blood T cells in healthy people across ages. Study-wide results and caveats: The unsorted PBMCs prevented any conclusive comparison of naive versus antigen-experienced cells.

Sample-barcoded 5' priming and a J-beta primer mix drove a second PCR of roughly 6 to 12 cycles. Researchers report that a template-switch adaptor with 12 random nucleotides tagged each cDNA molecule. TCRdb redid the calling of the 5' RACE reads with MiXCR, one entry per CDR3 protein. The repertoire has about 900,000 distinct CDR3 sequences, roughly 48% of them found once; the top ten carry roughly 12%. The CDR3 runs to 15 residues. With 2 bases removed from V and 0 bases from J, the gap between germline ends came to 9 bases. To note about this clonotype: As yet, its antigen is unknown.

The sequence was obtained from a man aged 25-45 years in good health. The chain joins TRBV12-3 or TRBV12-4 to TRBJ2-3; D not certain. The sample comprised blood. The CDR3: CASSLSEYSTDTQYF. The CDR3 nucleotides read TGTGCCAGCAGTTTATCCGAATATAGCACAGATACGCAGTATTTT.